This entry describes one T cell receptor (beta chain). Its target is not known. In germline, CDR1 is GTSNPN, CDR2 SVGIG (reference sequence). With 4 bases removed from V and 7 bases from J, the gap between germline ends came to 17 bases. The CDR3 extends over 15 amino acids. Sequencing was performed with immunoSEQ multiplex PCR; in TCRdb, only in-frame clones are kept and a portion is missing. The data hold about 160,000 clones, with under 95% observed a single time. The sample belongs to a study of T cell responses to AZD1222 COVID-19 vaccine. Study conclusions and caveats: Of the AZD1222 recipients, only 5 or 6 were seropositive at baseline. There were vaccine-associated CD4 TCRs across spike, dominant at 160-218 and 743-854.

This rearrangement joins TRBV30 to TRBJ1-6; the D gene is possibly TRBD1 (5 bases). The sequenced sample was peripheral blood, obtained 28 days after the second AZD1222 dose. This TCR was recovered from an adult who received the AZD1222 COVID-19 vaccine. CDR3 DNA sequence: TGTGCCTGGACGACCCGAAGGGGACGAAATTCACCCCTCCACTTT. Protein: CAWTTRRGRNSPLHF.